This T cell receptor beta chain is drawn from a study of prognosis after radiotherapy for stage I lung cancer. Study-wide results and caveats: Patients with distant metastases had lower Shannon entropy after stereotactic body radiation therapy. Tumor specificity was not determined for the expanded TCR clones.

From genomic DNA, two-round multiplex PCR was used to amplify TCR beta CDR3. The authors ran first-round PCR with primers specific to each TRBV and TRBJ gene. TCRdb re-called the multiplex PCR reads with MiXCR, one entry per CDR3 protein. The repertoire holds about 18,000 distinct CDR3 sequences, with around 52% as singletons. This clonotype showed up many times. The antigen remains unidentified. This CDR3 has 15 amino acids. Trimming removed 7 bases at V and 3 bases at J, with 18 bases between. The receptor comes from a donor over 45 with non-small cell lung cancer. The genes are TRBV12-3 or TRBV12-4 and TRBJ1-1; possible D gene TRBD1, 6 bases. The specimen was PBMCs, collected before or after stereotactic body radiation therapy (not recorded which). The CDR3 loop is CASTLSGGGDTEAFF. The CDR3 coding sequence is TGTGCCAGCACCCTTTCGGGAGGGGGGGACACTGAAGCTTTCTTT.